This T cell receptor beta chain was recorded in a study of chemoradiotherapy in HPV16-positive cancers (dated by TCRdb to between 2021 and 2024). Background on the whole study: Functional T-cell assays on cells from two HPV16-positive patients defined candidate HPV-specific T-cell clones and common TCR motifs. The study asked whether T-cell immunity against the HPV oncoproteins E6 and E7 changes during chemoradiotherapy and whether it affects survival. The candidate HPV-specific TCRs and motifs were subsequently tracked in TCR repertoires obtained from roughly 90 patients with HPV-related cancers. General study outcomes and caveats: Only two HPV16-positive patients were used to derive the functional definition of HPV-specific T cells, and the survival association was reported for HPV16-positive patients. Expansion of candidate HPV-specific clones and E7-related TCR motifs was observed in the tumor microenvironment during treatment, whereas no such expansion was observed for non-HPV-specific T cells. Among HPV16-positive patients, expansion of HPV-responsive T cells during chemoradiotherapy was associated with better recurrence-free survival.

Repertoires were sampled repeatedly over the course of chemoradiotherapy, so clonal expansion could be followed in the tumor microenvironment. CDR1 and CDR2 are read off the germline V gene as SGHRS and YFSETQ. CDR3 length: 16 amino acids, cysteine to phenylalanine. Only the CDR3 DNA stays, 48 bases, in frame from base 1. V is cut by 0 bases and J by 0 bases, and the space between the germline ends is 12 bases. The library was obtained by the immunoSEQ multiplex PCR assay. TCRdb obtained this table from immuneACCESS and retained in-frame rearrangements with V and J assigned. These tables miss some clones; where compared with another copy, unresolved V genes account for less than half of the shortfall, and the remainder is unexplained. This sample has about 12,000 clones in its table, and 50% to 75% of those were observed once. Roughly 17% of the sample is taken by the ten largest. As to this clone: This clone's antigen is unknown. Base-call qualities are not available, and no considerably larger clone is one nucleotide away.

The specimen was taken from a patient who underwent chemoradiotherapy. Rearrangement joined TRBV5-1 to TRBJ1-2; TRBD1 could be the D gene, as 5 bases match. The TCR was taken from a human donor with HPV-associated anogenital cancer. The CDR3 reads CASSLGDSGANYGYTF. Here is the DNA: TGCGCCAGCAGCTTGGGAGACAGTGGAGCTAACTATGGCTACACCTTC.